Below are 7 T cell receptor beta chains sequenced from a single sample in a study of blood T cell repertoires in COVID-19. Repertoires were generated with immunoSEQ multiplex PCR, while TCRdb's copy carries only in-frame clones and drops some. The sample lists about 220,000 clones; around 84% were seen once. The sample consisted of peripheral blood. The receptors stem from a man aged 45-65 years with active or convalescent COVID-19.

This rearrangement joins TRBV6-1 to TRBJ2-2; the D gene is possibly TRBD2 (6 bases). The CDR3 contains 14 residues. The germline CDR1 and CDR2 sequences are MNHNS and SASEGT. V dropped 10 bases and J dropped 5 bases, with 17 bases sitting between them. The chain's CDR3 is CATRLSGTTGELFF. CDR3 bases: TGTGCCACCAGGTTGTCAGGGACTACCGGGGAGCTGTTTTTT.

V gene TRBV10-3 combines with J gene TRBJ1-2; D not certain. Deletions cut 6 bases from V and 7 bases from J, with 12 bases between. This CDR3 comprises 12 residues. The germline V gene has CDR1 ENHRY and CDR2 SYGVKD. The chain's CDR3 is CAIRSGVGGYTF. CDR3 sequence (DNA): TGTGCCATCAGATCCGGGGTGGGTGGCTACACCTTC.

This chain uses TRBV24-1 with TRBJ2-6; 11 nucleotides match TRBD1. This CDR3 comprises 20 residues. V trimming: 5 bases; J trimming: 0 bases; junction bases outside the gene matches: 11. Looked up from germline, CDR1 is KGHDR and CDR2 is SFDVKD. CDR3 protein: CATSGSGDRGVSSGANVLTF. CDR3 bases: TGTGCCACCAGTGGTTCAGGGGACAGGGGGGTGTCCTCTGGGGCCAACGTCCTGACTTTC.

The chain links TRBV7-8 to TRBJ1-1; unclear D gene. In germline, CDR1 is SGHVS, CDR2 FQNEAQ. This CDR3 contains 13 residues. V lost 2 bases to trimming and J lost 1 base, with 5 bases between them. The CDR3 sequence: CASSLRENTEAFF. CDR3 nucleotides: TGTGCCAGCAGCTTAAGAGAGAACACTGAAGCTTTCTTT.

The V call is TRBV4-1, the J call TRBJ2-3; TRBD2 aligns across 8 bases. Germline CDR1 is MGHRA and CDR2 is YSYEKL. The CDR3 loop spans 16 amino acids. The V segment lost 5 bases and the J segment 6 bases; nucleotides outside the gene matches: 13. CDR3 in DNA: TGCGCCAGCAGCTTACTCCTAGCGGGCTCGGAGGATACGCAGTATTTT. As protein: CASSLLLAGSEDTQYF.

The chain uses TRBV12-5 and TRBJ1-1; D is ambiguous. The CDR3 has 13 amino acids. Between the trimmed V and J ends, which lost 2 bases and 3 bases, there was a span of 7 bases. Germline loops: CDR1 LGHNT, CDR2 FRNRAP. CDR3 loop: CASGLRPDTEAFF. CDR3 in DNA: TGTGCTAGTGGTTTGCGCCCGGACACTGAAGCTTTCTTT. Based on the CDR3 plus reference TRBV12-5 and TRBJ1-1, the full variable domain is DARVTQTPRHKVTEMGQEVTMRCQPILGHNTVFWYRQTMMQGLELLAYFRNRAPLDDSGMPKDRFSAEMPDATLATLKIQPSEPRDSAVYFCASGLRPDTEAFFGQGTRLTVV.

The V call is TRBV6-5, the J call TRBJ2-1; D ambiguous. Germline V gives CDR1 MNHEY, CDR2 SVGAGI. V shed 7 bases and J shed 4 bases, with 8 bases lying between them. CDR3 length: 12 amino acids. The CDR3 loop is CASKDTYNEQFF. Written as DNA, the CDR3 is TGTGCCAGCAAAGACACATACAATGAGCAGTTCTTC.